This TCR beta chain is drawn from a study of tumor-infiltrating lymphocytes in localized non-small cell lung cancer. Across the whole study: Tumor tissue and non-adjacent uninvolved lung came from each patient.

The CDR3 runs 12 residues. The germline V and J ends were trimmed by 2 bases and 6 bases, with 7 bases remaining between them. The germline CDR1 and CDR2 sequences are SGHRS and YFSETQ. Libraries were prepared by immunoSEQ multiplex PCR; TCRdb keeps only in-frame clonotypes and omits some of them. The repertoire consists of some 14,000 clones, with approximately 81% occurring once and the leading ten covering 13% to 15%. This chain links TRBV5-1 with TRBJ2-3, with D unclear. The specimen sequenced was uninvolved lung tissue not adjacent to the tumor. The sequence was obtained from a human donor with non-small cell lung cancer. In DNA form, the CDR3 reads TGCGCCAGCAGCTTAACCAGGGATACGCAGTATTTT. Translation: CASSLTRDTQYF. Filled out from reference TRBV5-1 and TRBJ2-3, the complete variable domain reads KAGVTQTPRYLIKTRGQQVTLSCSPISGHRSVSWYQQTPGQGLQFLFEYFSETQRNKGNFPGRFSGRQFSNSRSEMNVSTLELGDSALYLCASSLTRDTQYFGPGTRLTVL.